Sequencing of this T cell receptor (beta chain) was carried out in a study of cytotoxic CD8 clonotypes in ibrutinib-treated CLL. TCRdb's table, derived via immunoSEQ multiplex PCR, lists solely in-frame clones and lacks some. Of nearly 85,000 clones listed, 70% to 80% are singletons. Trimming shortened V by 5 bases and J by 9 bases, and 17 bases separated the two germline ends. The CDR3 runs to 14 residues. Germline CDR1 is LNHDA and CDR2 is SQIVND (reference sequence). The material was PBMCs, obtained after 12 months of ibrutinib treatment. The source of this sequence is a human donor with chronic lymphocytic leukemia. The V call is TRBV19, the J call TRBJ1-5; D possibly corresponds to TRBD1 (5 bases). The DNA for the CDR3 is TGTGCCAGTAGTTCTACGACGGCTCAGGGGCCCCAGCATTTT. This sequence encodes CASSSTTAQGPQHF.